These T cell receptor beta chains were read from a single sample in a study of blood T cells in healthy people across ages. TCRdb reprocessed the 5' RACE reads with MiXCR, giving one entry per CDR3 protein. The sample records 1.2 million to 1.5 million distinct CDR3 sequences, 42% being singletons. Sequenced input: blood. These receptors all stem from a woman under 30 in good health. Both conserved end residues are part of each CDR3. A D gene is named only where the DNA matches it firmly. Not all rows give a size; the values are once, few, many and, for expanded clones, a class.

J gene: TRBJ2-1
clone size: -
D gene: TRBD2
V gene: TRBV5-1
CDR3 DNA: TGCGCCAGCAGCTTGGAGTTAGCGGGAGCCTACAATGAGCAGTTCTTC
CDR3 protein: CASSLELAGAYNEQFF

J gene: TRBJ2-5
clone size: -
D gene: -
V gene: TRBV2
CDR3 DNA: TGTACCAGCAGTGACGAGGGGGAGACCCAGTACTTC
CDR3 protein: CTSSDEGETQYF

J gene: TRBJ1-2
clone size: once
D gene: TRBD1
V gene: TRBV12-3/TRBV12-4
CDR3 DNA: TGTGCCAGGATCCACAGGGGAGCAGATGGCTACACCTTC
CDR3 protein: CARIHRGADGYTF

J gene: TRBJ2-5
clone size: few
D gene: -
V gene: TRBV20-1
CDR3 DNA: TGCAGTGCGGAGGGGGCAACGGAGACCCAGTACTTC
CDR3 protein: CSAEGATETQYF

J gene: TRBJ2-7
clone size: few
D gene: -
V gene: TRBV7-9
CDR3 DNA: TGTGCCAGCAGCTTAAAAGCTGTCGAGCAGTACTTC
CDR3 protein: CASSLKAVEQYF

J gene: TRBJ2-3
clone size: -
D gene: -
V gene: TRBV20-1
CDR3 DNA: TGCAGTGCTAGTCAACTTATCACAGATACGCAGTATTTT
CDR3 protein: CSASQLITDTQYF

J gene: TRBJ2-7
clone size: few
D gene: -
V gene: TRBV6-2/TRBV6-3
CDR3 DNA: TGTGCCAGTAATCTTGCGGGCGAGCAGTACTTC
CDR3 protein: CASNLAGEQYF

J gene: TRBJ1-2
clone size: few
D gene: TRBD1
V gene: TRBV3-1
CDR3 DNA: TGTGCCAGCAGCGACGGACAGGGGTTTGGCTACACCTTC
CDR3 protein: CASSDGQGFGYTF

J gene: TRBJ2-7
clone size: -
D gene: -
V gene: TRBV5-1
CDR3 DNA: TGCGCCAGCAGCTTGCCTAACCAGGGACCGGCAGCCTACGAGCAGTACTTC
CDR3 protein: CASSLPNQGPAAYEQYF

J gene: TRBJ2-2
clone size: -
D gene: TRBD2
V gene: TRBV29-1
CDR3 DNA: TGCAGCGCCAGACTAGCGGGAGGTCCCGGGGAGCTGTTTTTT
CDR3 protein: CSARLAGGPGELFF